The clone carrying this T cell receptor (beta chain) was counted many times. TCRdb re-called the 5' RACE reads through MiXCR, storing one row per CDR3 protein. Counted here are around 58,000 distinct CDR3 sequences, under 25% occurring once; the ten biggest clones make up 1.4%. This specimen belongs to a study of HIV-infected patients and healthy controls. The clonotype was recovered from a human donor in good health. The sequenced sample was CD4+ T cells from blood.

The CDR3 is CASREQNTEAFF. CDR3 nucleotides: TGTGCCAGCAGAGAGCAAAACACTGAAGCTTTCTTT. J is TRBJ1-1 and V is TRBV6-2 or TRBV6-3, with D unclear. CDR3 length: 12 residues. CDR1 MNHEY and CDR2 SVGEGT come from the germline V gene. V dropped 6 bases and J dropped 2 bases, with 7 bases sitting between them.